Sequencing of this T cell receptor beta chain was carried out in a study of T-cell reconstitution after alpha-beta-depleted transplantation in children. The TCRbeta library was prepared with unique molecular identifiers. MiXCR, run by TCRdb on the PCR reads, gives a single entry per CDR3 protein. The table has just over 950,000 distinct CDR3 sequences, around 30% seen once. The CDR3 totals 15 residues. V lost 5 bases and J lost 1, with 14 bases in between. CDR1 and CDR2 from the germline V gene are MNHEY and SMNVEV (reference sequence). The receptor's source is a boy in the first two years of life who had a stem cell transplant for SCID, so the T cells may come from the graft donor. Sequences were derived from PBMCs, mostly from graft donor cells, sampled 360 days after TCRalphabeta/CD19-depleted stem cell transplant. J is TRBJ2-5 and V is TRBV27; the D gene is possibly TRBD2 (7 bases). DNA of the CDR3: TGTGCCAGCAGTAAAACGCGGGGGCTCCAAGAGACCCAGTACTTC. Protein sequence: CASSKTRGLQETQYF.